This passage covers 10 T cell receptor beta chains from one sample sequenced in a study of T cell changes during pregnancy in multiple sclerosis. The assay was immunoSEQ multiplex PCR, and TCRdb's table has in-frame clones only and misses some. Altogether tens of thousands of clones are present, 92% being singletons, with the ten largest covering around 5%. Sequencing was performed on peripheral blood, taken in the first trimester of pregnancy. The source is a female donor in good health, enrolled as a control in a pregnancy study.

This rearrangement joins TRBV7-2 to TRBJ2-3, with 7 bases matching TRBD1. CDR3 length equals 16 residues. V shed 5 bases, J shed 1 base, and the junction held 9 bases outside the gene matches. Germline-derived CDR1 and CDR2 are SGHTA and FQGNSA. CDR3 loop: CASSPPRDSRTDTQYF. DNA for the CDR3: TGTGCCAGCAGCCCACCCCGGGACAGCCGCACAGATACGCAGTATTTT.

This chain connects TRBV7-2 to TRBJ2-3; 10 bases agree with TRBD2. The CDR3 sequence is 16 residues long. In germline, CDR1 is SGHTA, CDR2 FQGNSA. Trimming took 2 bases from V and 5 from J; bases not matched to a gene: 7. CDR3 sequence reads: CASSLLAGGSIDTQYF. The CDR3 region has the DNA TGTGCCAGCAGCTTATTAGCGGGGGGTTCTATAGATACGCAGTATTTT.

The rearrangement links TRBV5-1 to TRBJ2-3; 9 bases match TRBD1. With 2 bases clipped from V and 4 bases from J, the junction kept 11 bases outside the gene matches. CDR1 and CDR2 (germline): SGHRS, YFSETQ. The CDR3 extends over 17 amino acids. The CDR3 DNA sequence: TGCGCCAGCAGCTTAACCAGGGACAGGGCAGCTGCAGATACGCAGTATTTT. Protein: CASSLTRDRAAADTQYF.

The CDR3 DNA is TGTGCCAGCAGCTCGCCTGCGGGAGGGCCTGCGAACACCGGGGAGCTGTTTTTT. Protein product: CASSSPAGGPANTGELFF. The V gene is TRBV5-4, the J gene TRBJ2-2, with 9 bases identical to TRBD2. V gave up 3 bases and J gave up 0 bases; unmatched junction bases: 9. This CDR3 is built from 18 residues. The germline V gene encodes CDR1 SGHNT and CDR2 YYREEE (reference sequence).

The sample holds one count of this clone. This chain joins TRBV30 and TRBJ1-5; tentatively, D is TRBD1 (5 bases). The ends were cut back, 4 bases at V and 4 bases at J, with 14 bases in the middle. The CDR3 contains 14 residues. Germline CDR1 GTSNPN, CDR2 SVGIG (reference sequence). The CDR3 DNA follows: TGTGCCTGGACAGCTCAGGGCCGGAATCAGCCCCAGCATTTT. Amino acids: CAWTAQGRNQPQHF.

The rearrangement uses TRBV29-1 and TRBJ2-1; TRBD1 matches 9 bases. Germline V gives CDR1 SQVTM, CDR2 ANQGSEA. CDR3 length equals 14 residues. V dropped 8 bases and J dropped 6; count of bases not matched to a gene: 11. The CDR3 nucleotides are TGCAGCCTTGGGGGAGGGACAGGGACCAATGAGCAGTTCTTC. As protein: CSLGGGTGTNEQFF.

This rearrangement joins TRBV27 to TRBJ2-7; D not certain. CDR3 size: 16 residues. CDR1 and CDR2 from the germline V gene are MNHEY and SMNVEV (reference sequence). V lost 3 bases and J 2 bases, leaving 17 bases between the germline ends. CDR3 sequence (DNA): TGTGCCAGCAGTTTTAACAGCCAGGATTTTCCCTACGAGCAGTACTTC. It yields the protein CASSFNSQDFPYEQYF.

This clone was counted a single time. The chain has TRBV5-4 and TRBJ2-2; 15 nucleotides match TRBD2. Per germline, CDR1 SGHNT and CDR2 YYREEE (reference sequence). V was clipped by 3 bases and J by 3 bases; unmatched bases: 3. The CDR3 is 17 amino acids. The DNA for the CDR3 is TGTGCCAGCAGCTCCGGGACTAGCGGGAGGTACACCGGGGAGCTGTTTTTT. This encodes CASSSGTSGRYTGELFF.

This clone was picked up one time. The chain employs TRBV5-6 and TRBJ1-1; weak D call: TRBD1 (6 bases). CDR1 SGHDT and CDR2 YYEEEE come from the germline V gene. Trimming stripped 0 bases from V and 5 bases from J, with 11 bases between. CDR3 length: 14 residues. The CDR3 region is CASSLAGARTEAFF. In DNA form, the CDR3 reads TGTGCCAGCAGCTTGGCAGGGGCGCGTACTGAAGCTTTCTTT.

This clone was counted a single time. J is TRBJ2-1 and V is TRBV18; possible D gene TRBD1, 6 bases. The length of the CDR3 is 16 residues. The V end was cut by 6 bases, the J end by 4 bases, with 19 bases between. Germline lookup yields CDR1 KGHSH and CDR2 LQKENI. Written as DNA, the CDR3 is TGTGCCAGCTCCCCCAGACAGGTGGGGCAATACAATGAGCAGTTCTTC. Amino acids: CASSPRQVGQYNEQFF.